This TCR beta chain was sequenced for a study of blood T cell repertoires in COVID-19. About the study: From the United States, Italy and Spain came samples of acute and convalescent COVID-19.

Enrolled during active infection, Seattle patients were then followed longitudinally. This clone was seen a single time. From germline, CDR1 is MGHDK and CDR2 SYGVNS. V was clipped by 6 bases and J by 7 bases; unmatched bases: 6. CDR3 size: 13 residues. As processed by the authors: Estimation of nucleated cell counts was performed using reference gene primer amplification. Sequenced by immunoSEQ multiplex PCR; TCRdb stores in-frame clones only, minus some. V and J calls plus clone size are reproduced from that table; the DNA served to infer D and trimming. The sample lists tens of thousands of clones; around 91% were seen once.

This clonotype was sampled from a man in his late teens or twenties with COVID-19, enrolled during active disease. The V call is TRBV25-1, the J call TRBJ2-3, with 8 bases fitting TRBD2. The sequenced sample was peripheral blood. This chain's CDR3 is CASRREGQHTQYF. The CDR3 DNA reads TGTGCCAGCAGACGGGAGGGCCAACATACGCAGTATTTT.